The rows below give T cell receptor beta chains drawn from one sample of a study of shared clonotypes between healthy human individuals. Clones were read by immunoSEQ multiplex PCR, and TCRdb kept only the in-frame ones, dropping some. This repertoire shows 2.5 million or so clones, about 92% found once; its top ten account for around 0.14%. Sample: naive CD4+ T cells sorted from blood. These receptors were collected from a man between 18 and 29 years old in good health. CDR3s include the opening cysteine and the closing phenylalanine or tryptophan. D genes are given only for firm matches. The size field is filled for only some rows; it gives once, few, many or a size class.

j_call v_call clone_size d_call cdr3_nt cdr3_aa
TRBJ1-1 TRBV5-1 . TRBD1 TGCGCCAGCAGCCCGGGACAGGGTTCTCTTACTGAAGCTTTCTTT CASSPGQGSLTEAFF
TRBJ2-5 TRBV28 once . TGTGCCAGCAACCACCTCGACCGCGGCCTTGAGACCCAGTACTTC CASNHLDRGLETQYF
TRBJ2-3 TRBV5-1 . TRBD1 TGCGCCAGCAGCACGGGGACAGGGATGACAGATACGCAGTATTTT CASSTGTGMTDTQYF
TRBJ1-6 TRBV6-1 . . TGTGCCAGCAGTGAAGCAGGGACCCTTAATTCACCCCTCCACTTT CASSEAGTLNSPLHF
TRBJ2-7 TRBV7-2 . . TGTGCCAGCAGCTTAGATCTCGGTTCTCGTGGCGAGCAGTACTTC CASSLDLGSRGEQYF
TRBJ1-5 TRBV28 . TRBD1 TGTGCCAGCTTGGGCAGGGGGTTACATCAGCCCCAGCATTTT CASLGRGLHQPQHF
TRBJ2-7 TRBV19 . . TGTGCCAGTAGTTCGACGGTGAGCTCCTACGAGCAGTACTTC CASSSTVSSYEQYF
TRBJ2-7 TRBV5-4 once . TGTGCCAGCAGCTTGGGGGGAGGGGGCAGGTACGAGCAGTACTTC CASSLGGGGRYEQYF
TRBJ2-5 TRBV7-6 . . TGTGCCAGCAGCTTATGGGGTGGGAACTCCCAAGAGACCCAGTACTTC CASSLWGGNSQETQYF
TRBJ2-2 TRBV5-1 . . TGCGCCAGCAGCCCCGGGGGTCTGGGGACCGGGGAGCTGTTTTTT CASSPGGLGTGELFF
TRBJ1-4 TRBV10-3 once . TGTGCCATCAGTGAAAGAACAGACGGAAAACTGTTTTTT CAISERTDGKLFF
TRBJ2-3 TRBV13 once TRBD2 TGTGCCAGCAGTTTGACTAGCGGGAAGACAGATACGCAGTATTTT CASSLTSGKTDTQYF
TRBJ1-2 TRBV2 . . TGTGCCAGCAGGGGGTTGGGGACGGTAAATGGCTACACCTTC CASRGLGTVNGYTF
TRBJ2-5 TRBV7-9 . TRBD2 TGTGCCAGCAGCTTAACCGGACTAGCGGGCCAAGAGACCCAGTACTTC CASSLTGLAGQETQYF
TRBJ1-6 TRBV6-5 . . TGTGCCAGCAGTTGGGACTCCGCGAATTCACCCCTCCACTTT CASSWDSANSPLHF
TRBJ1-1 TRBV6-1 . . TGTGCCAGCGGGACACCTGTTTGGAACACTGAAGCTTTCTTT CASGTPVWNTEAFF
TRBJ2-7 TRBV5-4 . . TGTGCCAGCAGCTTCGACAGCTCCTACGAGCAGTACTTC CASSFDSSYEQYF
TRBJ2-7 TRBV10-3 . . TGTGCCATCAGCGCTCACTACGAGCAGTACTTC CAISAHYEQYF
TRBJ1-6 TRBV10-1 . TRBD1 TGCGCCAGCAGTGTCACAGGGGATTCACCCCTCCACTTT CASSVTGDSPLHF
TRBJ2-3 TRBV5-4 . . TGTGCCAGCTCGCCGGGGGGCTGGGTAGATACGCAGTATTTT CASSPGGWVDTQYF
TRBJ2-7 TRBV5-1 . . TGCGCCAGCAGCTTGGGACAAGGCGAGTTTAGCGAGCAGTACTTC CASSLGQGEFSEQYF
TRBJ2-7 TRBV29-1 . TRBD2 TGCAGCGTTGAAGTCCGGGACGGACGACTAGCGGGAGGGCGCGAGCAGTACTTC CSVEVRDGRLAGGREQYF
TRBJ2-6 TRBV4-3 . TRBD2 TGCGCCAGCAGCCAAGACGGGGGAGGGACGGTAAGTGGGGCCAACGTCCTGACTTTC CASSQDGGGTVSGANVLTF
TRBJ2-7 TRBV18 . . TGTGCCAGCTCACCGGCAGGGTGGATCGAGCAGTACTTC CASSPAGWIEQYF
TRBJ1-2 TRBV10-3 . TRBD1 TGTGCCATCAGTTCGACAGGGGGAGGTGGCTACACCTTC CAISSTGGGGYTF
TRBJ1-1 TRBV2 . TRBD1 TGTGCCAGCAAAACCGACAGGGCTATGAACACTGAAGCTTTCTTT CASKTDRAMNTEAFF
TRBJ1-1 TRBV7-9 . . TGTGCCAGCAGCTTACGAGCTTACACTGAAGCTTTCTTT CASSLRAYTEAFF
TRBJ2-1 TRBV7-2 . . TGTGCCAGCAGCTGGGATGACAATGAGCAGTTCTTC CASSWDDNEQFF
TRBJ1-5 TRBV6-1 . . TGTGCCAGCAGTGAAGCGAAGAGCAATCAGCCCCAGCATTTT CASSEAKSNQPQHF